This TCR beta chain was recovered during a study of cytomegalovirus exposure and HLA in healthy donors. This clone has a handful of counts. CDR3 size: 13 residues. J lost 7 bases, V lost 6 bases, and 5 bases had no gene match. Per the germline V gene, CDR1 is MNHNY and CDR2 is SVGAGI (reference sequence). The primer mix had 60 Vbeta and 13 Jbeta primers. Sequencing was performed with immunoSEQ multiplex PCR; in TCRdb, only in-frame clones are kept and a portion is missing. The sample holds roughly 150,000 clones, about three quarters seen once. Sample: PBMCs. The receptor's source is a male donor in good health and CMV-seronegative. The chain employs TRBV6-6 and TRBJ1-2, with 10 bases that match TRBD1. This CDR3 is CASSQTGGSGYTF. In nucleotides, the CDR3 is TGTGCCAGCAGCCAGACAGGGGGCTCTGGCTACACCTTC.